This entry concerns a single TCR beta chain. Clones were sequenced by immunoSEQ multiplex PCR, and TCRdb holds only the in-frame ones, with some missing. This sample has 100,000 to 120,000 clones; 90% occur once, and the top ten carry over 2.5%. The germline gives CDR1 LNHDA, CDR2 SQIVND (reference sequence). This CDR3 has 14 amino acids. V lost 3 bases to trimming and J lost 7 bases, with 13 bases between them. This entry is derived from a study of glioma-infiltrating T cells after dendritic cell vaccination. Study-wide background: Patients received autologous tumor lysate-pulsed dendritic cell vaccination between about 2002 and 2013.

As to time point: after dendritic cell vaccination, including at tumor progression/relapse. J is TRBJ1-5 and V is TRBV19, with D perhaps matching TRBD1 (5 bases). The sequence came from a human donor with glioblastoma. This sample comprised blood, obtained after dendritic cell vaccination. The CDR3 is CASSIVGGDQPQHF. The CDR3 coding sequence is TGTGCCAGTAGTATTGTGGGCGGGGACCAGCCCCAGCATTTT.